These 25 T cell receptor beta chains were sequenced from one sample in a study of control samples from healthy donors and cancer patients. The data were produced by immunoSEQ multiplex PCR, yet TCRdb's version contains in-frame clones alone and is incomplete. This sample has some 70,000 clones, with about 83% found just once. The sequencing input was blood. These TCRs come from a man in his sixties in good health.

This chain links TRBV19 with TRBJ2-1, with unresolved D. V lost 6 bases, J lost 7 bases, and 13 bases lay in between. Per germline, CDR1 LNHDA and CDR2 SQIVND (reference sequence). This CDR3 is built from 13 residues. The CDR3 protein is CASRGRSTNEQFF. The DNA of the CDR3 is TGTGCCAGTAGGGGCCGATCCACGAATGAGCAGTTCTTC.

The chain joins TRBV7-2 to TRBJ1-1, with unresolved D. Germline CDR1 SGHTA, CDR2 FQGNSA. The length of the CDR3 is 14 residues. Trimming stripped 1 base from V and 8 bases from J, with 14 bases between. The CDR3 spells CASSLDFGSKEAFF. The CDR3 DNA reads TGTGCCAGCAGCTTAGATTTCGGTAGCAAAGAAGCTTTCTTT. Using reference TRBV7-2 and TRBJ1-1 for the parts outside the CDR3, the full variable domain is GAGVSQSPSNKVTEKGKDVELRCDPISGHTALYWYRQSLGQGLEFLIYFQGNSAPDKSGLPSDRFSAERTGGSVSTLTIQRTQQEDSAVYLCASSLDFGSKEAFFGQGTRLTVV.

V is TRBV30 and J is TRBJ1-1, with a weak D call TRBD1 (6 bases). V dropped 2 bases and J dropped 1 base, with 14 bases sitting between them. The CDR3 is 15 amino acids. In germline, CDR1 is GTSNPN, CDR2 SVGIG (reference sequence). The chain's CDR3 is CAWSLRGPGNTEAFF. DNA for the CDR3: TGTGCCTGGAGTTTACGGGGGCCAGGGAACACTGAAGCTTTCTTT. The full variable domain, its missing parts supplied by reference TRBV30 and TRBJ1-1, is SQTIHQWPATLVQPVGSPLSLECTVEGTSNPNLYWYRQAAGRGLQLLFYSVGIGQISSEVPQNLSASRPQDRQFILSSKKLLLSDSGFYLCAWSLRGPGNTEAFFGQGTRLTVV.

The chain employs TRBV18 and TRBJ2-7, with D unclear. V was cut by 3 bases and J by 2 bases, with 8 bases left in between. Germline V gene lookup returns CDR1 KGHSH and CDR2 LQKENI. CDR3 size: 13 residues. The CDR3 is CASSPDGPYEQYF. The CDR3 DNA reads TGTGCCAGCTCACCGGACGGCCCCTACGAGCAGTACTTC.

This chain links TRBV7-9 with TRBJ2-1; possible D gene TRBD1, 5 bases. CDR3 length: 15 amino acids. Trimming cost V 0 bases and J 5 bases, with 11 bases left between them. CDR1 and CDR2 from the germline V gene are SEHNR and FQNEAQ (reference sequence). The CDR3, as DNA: TGTGCCAGCAGCTTAGCCTGGGGCGGTAACAATGAGCAGTTCTTC. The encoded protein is CASSLAWGGNNEQFF.

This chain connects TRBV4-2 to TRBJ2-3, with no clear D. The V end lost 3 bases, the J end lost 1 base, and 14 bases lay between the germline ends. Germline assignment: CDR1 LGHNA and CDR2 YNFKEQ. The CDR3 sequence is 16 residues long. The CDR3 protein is CASSHSPPSGTDTQYF. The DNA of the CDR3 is TGTGCCAGCAGCCACTCCCCTCCCTCGGGCACAGATACGCAGTATTTT.

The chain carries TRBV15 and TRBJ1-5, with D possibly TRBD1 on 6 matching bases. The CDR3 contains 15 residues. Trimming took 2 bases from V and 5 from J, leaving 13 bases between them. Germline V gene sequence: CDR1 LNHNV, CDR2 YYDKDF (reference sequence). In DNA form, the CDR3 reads TGTGCCACCAGCAGAAACAAACAGGGAGATCAGCCCCAGCATTTT. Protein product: CATSRNKQGDQPQHF.

This CDR3 reads CASILHLDRTNYGYTF. In nucleotides, the CDR3 is TGTGCCAGCATCCTACATCTGGACAGAACCAACTATGGCTACACCTTC. This rearrangement joins TRBV2 to TRBJ1-2; D is perhaps TRBD1 (6 bases). The V gene lost 7 bases and the J gene lost 2 bases, with 20 bases spanning the gap. CDR3 size: 16 residues. Germline V CDR1 and CDR2: SNHLY, FYNNEI.

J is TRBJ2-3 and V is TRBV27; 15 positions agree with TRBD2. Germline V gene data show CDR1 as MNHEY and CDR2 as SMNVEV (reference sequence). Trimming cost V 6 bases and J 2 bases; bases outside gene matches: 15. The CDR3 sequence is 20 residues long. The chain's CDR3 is CASSLLGLAGGSLTTDTQYF. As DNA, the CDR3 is TGTGCCAGCAGCCTTCTCGGACTAGCGGGAGGGTCCTTAACCACAGATACGCAGTATTTT.

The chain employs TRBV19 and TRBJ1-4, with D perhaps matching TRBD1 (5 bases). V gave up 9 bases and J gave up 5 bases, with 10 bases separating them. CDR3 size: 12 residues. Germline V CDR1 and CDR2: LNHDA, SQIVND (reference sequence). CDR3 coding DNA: TGTGCCAGCAGGGCCCGAAATGAAAAACTGTTTTTT. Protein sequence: CASRARNEKLFF.

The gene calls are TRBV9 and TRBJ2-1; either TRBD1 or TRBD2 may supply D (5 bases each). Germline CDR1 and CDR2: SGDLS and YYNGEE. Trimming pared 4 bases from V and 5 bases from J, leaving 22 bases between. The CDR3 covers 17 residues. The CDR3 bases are TGTGCCAGCAGCCCCTTATCGGGACCGCCCGGGGACAATGAGCAGTTCTTC. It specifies CASSPLSGPPGDNEQFF.

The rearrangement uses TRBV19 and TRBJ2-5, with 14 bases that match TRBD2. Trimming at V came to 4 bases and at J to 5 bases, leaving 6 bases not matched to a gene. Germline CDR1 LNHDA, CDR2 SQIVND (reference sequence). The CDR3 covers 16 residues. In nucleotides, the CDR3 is TGTGCCAGTAGTAGTACCGGGACTAGCGGGAGTGAGACCCAGTACTTC. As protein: CASSSTGTSGSETQYF.

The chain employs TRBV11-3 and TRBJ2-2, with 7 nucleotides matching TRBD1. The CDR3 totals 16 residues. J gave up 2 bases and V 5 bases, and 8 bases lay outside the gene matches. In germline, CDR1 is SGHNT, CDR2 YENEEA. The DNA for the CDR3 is TGTGCCAGCAGCGCACCCCGGGACAGTAACACCGGGGAGCTGTTTTTT. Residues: CASSAPRDSNTGELFF.

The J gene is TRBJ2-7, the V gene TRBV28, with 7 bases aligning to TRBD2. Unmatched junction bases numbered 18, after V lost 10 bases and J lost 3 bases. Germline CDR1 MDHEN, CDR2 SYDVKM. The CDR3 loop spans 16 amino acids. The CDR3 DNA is TGTGCCACCTTGTCTGGACGCGGGAGTATTAACTACGAGCAGTACTTC. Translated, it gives CATLSGRGSINYEQYF.

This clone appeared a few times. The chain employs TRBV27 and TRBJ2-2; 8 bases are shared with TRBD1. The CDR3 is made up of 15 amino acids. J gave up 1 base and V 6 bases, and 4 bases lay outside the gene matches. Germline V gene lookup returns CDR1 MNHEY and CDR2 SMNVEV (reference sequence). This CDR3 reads CASREQGGNTGELFF. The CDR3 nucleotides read TGTGCCAGCAGGGAACAGGGGGGGAACACCGGGGAGCTGTTTTTT.

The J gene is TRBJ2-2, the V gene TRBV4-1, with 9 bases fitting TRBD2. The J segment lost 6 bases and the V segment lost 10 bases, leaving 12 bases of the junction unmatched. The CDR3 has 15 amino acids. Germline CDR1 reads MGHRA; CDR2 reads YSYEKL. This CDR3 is CATGGLAGVSGELFF. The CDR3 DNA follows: TGCGCCACAGGAGGGTTAGCGGGAGTATCCGGGGAGCTGTTTTTT.

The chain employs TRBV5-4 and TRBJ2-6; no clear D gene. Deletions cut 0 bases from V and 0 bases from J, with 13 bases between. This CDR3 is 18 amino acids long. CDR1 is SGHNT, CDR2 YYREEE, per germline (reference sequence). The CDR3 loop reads CASSLAGTASSGANVLTF. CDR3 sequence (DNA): TGTGCCAGCAGCTTGGCAGGTACCGCGAGCTCTGGGGCCAACGTCCTGACTTTC. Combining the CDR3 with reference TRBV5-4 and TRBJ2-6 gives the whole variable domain ETGVTQSPTHLIKTRGQQVTLRCSSQSGHNTVSWYQQALGQGPQFIFQYYREEENGRGNFPPRFSGLQFPNYSSELNVNALELDDSALYLCASSLAGTASSGANVLTFGAGSRLTVL.

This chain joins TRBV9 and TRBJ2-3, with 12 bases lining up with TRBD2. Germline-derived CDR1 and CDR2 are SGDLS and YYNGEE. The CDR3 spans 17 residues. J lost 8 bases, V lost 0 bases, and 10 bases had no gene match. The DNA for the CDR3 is TGTGCCAGCAGCGTAGACCTAGCGGGAGGGCCAGAAGGTACGCAGTATTTT. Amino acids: CASSVDLAGGPEGTQYF.

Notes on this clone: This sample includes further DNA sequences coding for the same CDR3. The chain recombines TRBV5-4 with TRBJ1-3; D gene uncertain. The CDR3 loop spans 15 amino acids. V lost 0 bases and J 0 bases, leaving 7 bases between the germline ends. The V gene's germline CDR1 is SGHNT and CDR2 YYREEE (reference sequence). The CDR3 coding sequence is TGTGCCAGCAGCTTGGACAGATCCTCTGGAAACACCATATATTTT. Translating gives CASSLDRSSGNTIYF.

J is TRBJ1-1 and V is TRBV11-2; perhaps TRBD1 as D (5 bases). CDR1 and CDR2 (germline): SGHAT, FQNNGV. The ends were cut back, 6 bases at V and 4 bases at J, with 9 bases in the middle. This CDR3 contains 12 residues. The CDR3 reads CASRPGGTEAFF. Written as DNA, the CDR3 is TGTGCCAGCAGACCTGGGGGCACTGAAGCTTTCTTT.

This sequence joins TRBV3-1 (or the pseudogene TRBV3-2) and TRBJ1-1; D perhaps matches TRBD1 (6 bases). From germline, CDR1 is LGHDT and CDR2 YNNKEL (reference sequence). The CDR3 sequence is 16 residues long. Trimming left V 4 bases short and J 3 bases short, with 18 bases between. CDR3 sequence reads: CASSRLSGGADTEAFF. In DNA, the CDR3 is TGTGCCAGCAGCCGGCTCTCCGGGGGGGCTGACACTGAAGCTTTCTTT.

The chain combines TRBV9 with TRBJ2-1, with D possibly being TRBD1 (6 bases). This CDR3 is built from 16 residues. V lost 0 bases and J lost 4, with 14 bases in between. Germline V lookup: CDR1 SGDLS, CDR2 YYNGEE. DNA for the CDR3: TGTGCCAGCAGCGTAGGGGGGCGGGCCGGTTACAATGAGCAGTTCTTC. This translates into CASSVGGRAGYNEQFF.

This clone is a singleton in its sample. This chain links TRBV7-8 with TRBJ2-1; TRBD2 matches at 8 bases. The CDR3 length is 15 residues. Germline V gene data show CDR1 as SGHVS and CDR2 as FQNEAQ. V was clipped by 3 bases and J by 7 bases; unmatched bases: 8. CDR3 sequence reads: CASSFGLAPANEQFF. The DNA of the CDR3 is TGTGCCAGCAGCTTTGGACTAGCCCCGGCTAATGAGCAGTTCTTC.

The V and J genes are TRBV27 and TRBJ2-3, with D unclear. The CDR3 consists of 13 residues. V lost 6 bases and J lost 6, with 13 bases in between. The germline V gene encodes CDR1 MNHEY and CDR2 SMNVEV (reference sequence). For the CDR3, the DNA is TGTGCCAGCAGCTCCCACGGTTGGGATACGCAGTATTTT. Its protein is CASSSHGWDTQYF.

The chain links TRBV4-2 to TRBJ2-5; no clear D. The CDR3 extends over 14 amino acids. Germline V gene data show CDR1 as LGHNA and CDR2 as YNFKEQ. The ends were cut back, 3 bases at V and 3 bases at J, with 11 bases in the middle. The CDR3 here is CASSHADGEETQYF. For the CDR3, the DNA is TGTGCCAGCAGCCATGCTGACGGAGAAGAGACCCAGTACTTC.